A selection of T cell receptor beta chains follows, all from one sample in a study of CD8 T cells in Susac syndrome. TCRdb analysed the immunoSEQ multiplex PCR reads with MiXCR anew, one entry per CDR3 protein. The sample has 50,000 to 65,000 distinct CDR3 sequences, about 92% seen once. Sequenced sample: CD8+ T cells from PBMCs. These receptors came from a human donor in good health. Each CDR3 is given with its conserved first and last residue. A D gene is named only where the DNA matches it firmly. Size tells how often a clone was seen (once, few, many) or the class of an expanded clone, and some rows leave it out.

CASGWDFSYEQYF	TGTGCTAGTGGTTGGGACTTCTCCTACGAGCAGTACTTC	-	-	TRBV12-5	TRBJ2-7
CASSQTRDRGRRNEKLFF	TGTGCCAGCAGCCAGACCCGGGACAGGGGGCGCCGGAATGAAAAACTGTTTTTT	TRBD1	-	TRBV3-1	TRBJ1-4
CASSQDGENLETQYF	TGTGCCAGCAGCCAAGACGGCGAGAATCTCGAGACCCAGTACTTC	-	once	TRBV3-1	TRBJ2-5
CASSHGAYEQYF	TGTGCCAGCAGTCACGGGGCCTACGAGCAGTACTTC	-	-	TRBV12-3/TRBV12-4	TRBJ2-7
CAIWDSGTYGYTF	TGTGCCATCTGGGACAGCGGCACCTATGGCTACACCTTC	TRBD1	-	TRBV10-3	TRBJ1-2
CASSGYGELDEQFF	TGTGCCAGCAGTGGCTACGGGGAACTCGATGAGCAGTTCTTC	-	-	TRBV2	TRBJ2-1
CASSITGGPEQFF	TGTGCCAGCAGTATCACAGGGGGCCCTGAGCAGTTCTTC	TRBD1	-	TRBV6-5	TRBJ2-1
CASSRTWEYEGGGNQPQHF	TGTGCCAGCAGCCGTACCTGGGAGTACGAGGGGGGGGGCAATCAGCCCCAGCATTTT	-	-	TRBV6-1	TRBJ1-5
CASRKSHEQYF	TGTGCCAGCAGGAAAAGCCACGAGCAGTACTTC	-	-	TRBV7-2	TRBJ2-7
CSATTGSSYNEQFF	TGCAGTGCAACGACAGGGAGCTCCTACAATGAGCAGTTCTTC	TRBD1	-	TRBV20-1	TRBJ2-1
CASSQDLGDRALYGYTF	TGTGCCAGCAGCCAAGATCTAGGGGACAGGGCACTCTATGGCTACACCTTC	TRBD1	-	TRBV3-1	TRBJ1-2
CASRTGVRGGNTIYF	TGTGCCAGCAGAACAGGGGTTCGGGGAGGAAACACCATATATTTT	TRBD1	-	TRBV4-2	TRBJ1-3
CAWDGAGNTEAFF	TGTGCCTGGGATGGGGCAGGGAACACTGAAGCTTTCTTT	-	-	TRBV30	TRBJ1-1
CASSLGGSDEQFF	TGTGCCAGCAGCTTAGGAGGGTCCGATGAGCAGTTCTTC	-	-	TRBV11-3	TRBJ2-1
CSSGTGVYEQYF	TGCAGTTCGGGGACAGGAGTCTACGAGCAGTACTTC	TRBD1	once	TRBV20-1	TRBJ2-7
CASSPSGQGKNIQYF	TGCGCCAGCAGCCCCTCGGGACAGGGCAAAAACATTCAGTACTTC	TRBD1	-	TRBV5-1	TRBJ2-4
CASSLEGQLNEKLFF	TGTGCCAGCAGTTTAGAAGGGCAGCTCAATGAAAAACTGTTTTTT	-	-	TRBV12-3/TRBV12-4	TRBJ1-4
CASSSRHVSKSGYTF	TGTGCCAGTAGTTCAAGACATGTATCCAAATCGGGCTACACCTTC	-	-	TRBV19	TRBJ1-2
CASSSDLDEAFF	TGTGCCAGCAGCTCCGATCTCGACGAAGCTTTCTTT	-	once	TRBV7-9	TRBJ1-1
CASRPSQGAYSYEQYF	TGTGCCAGCAGGCCCTCCCAGGGCGCGTACTCCTACGAGCAGTACTTC	-	-	TRBV27	TRBJ2-7
CASSPGRTEAFF	TGTGCCAGTAGCCCTGGACGGACTGAAGCTTTCTTT	-	-	TRBV19	TRBJ1-1
CASSLLIQGTDADTQYF	TGTGCCAGCAGCTTATTAATACAGGGGACTGACGCAGATACGCAGTATTTT	-	-	TRBV7-8	TRBJ2-3
CASTGGGQPQHF	TGCGCCAGCACTGGGGGCGGACAGCCCCAGCATTTT	-	-	TRBV10-2	TRBJ1-5
CASSPFGLEKLFF	TGTGCCAGCAGTCCCTTTGGCCTGGAAAAACTGTTTTTT	-	once	TRBV6-6	TRBJ1-4
CASSLSEGVYNSPLHF	TGTGCCAGCAGCTTAAGTGAAGGGGTATATAATTCACCCCTCCACTTT	-	-	TRBV7-2	TRBJ1-6
CASSLLAGSSYEQYF	TGTGCCAGCAGTTTACTAGCGGGGAGCTCCTACGAGCAGTACTTC	TRBD2	-	TRBV12-3/TRBV12-4	TRBJ2-7
CASSESIYEQYF	TGTGCCAGCAGTGAGTCAATCTACGAGCAGTACTTC	-	-	TRBV25-1	TRBJ2-7
CASSPTSGGYNEQFF	TGTGCCAGTAGTCCGACTAGCGGGGGATACAATGAGCAGTTCTTC	TRBD2	-	TRBV6-2/TRBV6-3	TRBJ2-1
CASTGTSGGYNEQFF	TGTGCCAGCACCGGAACTAGCGGGGGATACAATGAGCAGTTCTTC	TRBD2	-	TRBV6-2/TRBV6-3	TRBJ2-1
CASSYSPDYLADTQYF	TGTGCCAGCAGTTACTCTCCCGACTACCTTGCAGATACGCAGTATTTT	-	-	TRBV6-5	TRBJ2-3